What follows are 22 T cell receptor beta chains derived from one specimen sequenced in a study of identical twins. Using its own MiXCR run on the 5' RACE reads, TCRdb lists one record per CDR3 protein. Of about 480,000 distinct CDR3 sequences listed, 13% to 15% are singletons. The same sample was also studied in work on yellow fever vaccine responses in identical twins.

Sequenced sample: CD4+ T cells sorted from blood. The receptors stem from a young woman in good health.

The chain is built from TRBV20-1 and TRBJ1-2; D is possibly TRBD1 (6 bases). Germline lookup yields CDR1 DFQATT and CDR2 SNEGSKA (reference sequence). V was shortened by 0 bases and J by 8 bases, with 16 bases between the two germline ends. The CDR3 sequence is 14 residues long. CDR3: CSARDGGLQGGYTF. For the CDR3, the DNA is TGCAGTGCTAGAGATGGGGGGCTCCAGGGAGGCTACACCTTC.

J is TRBJ2-7 and V is TRBV2; TRBD1 matches 8 bases. Germline CDR1 and CDR2: SNHLY and FYNNEI. V shed 4 bases and J 6 bases; nucleotides not matched to a gene: 11. The CDR3 consists of 15 residues. Here the CDR3 DNA reads TGTGCCAGCAGTGTAGACAGGGGCACCCTGGTCGAGCAGTACTTC. It encodes CASSVDRGTLVEQYF.

The rearrangement links TRBV6-1 to TRBJ1-1, with no clear D. Germline V CDR1 and CDR2: MNHNS, SASEGT. Trimming cost V 2 bases and J 3 bases, with 7 bases left between them. The CDR3 consists of 13 residues. The chain's CDR3 is CASSETPDTEAFF. As DNA, the CDR3 is TGTGCCAGCAGTGAAACTCCGGACACTGAAGCTTTCTTT.

The chain joins TRBV7-8 to TRBJ2-1; no definite D call. Germline loops: CDR1 SGHVS, CDR2 FQNEAQ. V lost 4 bases and J 6 bases, leaving 16 bases between the germline ends. The CDR3 is 15 amino acids. The CDR3 reads CASSSPKPTSNEQFF. CDR3 nucleotide sequence: TGTGCCAGCAGCTCACCCAAACCAACGAGCAATGAGCAGTTCTTC.

This clonotype has ten or more counts. V is TRBV12-3 or TRBV12-4 and J is TRBJ1-5; 9 bases are shared with TRBD1. The CDR3 consists of 12 residues. The V gene end was trimmed by 5 bases and the J gene end by 16 bases; junction bases not matched to a gene: 9. The CDR3 DNA follows: TGTGCCAGCAGTCCACGGACAGGGGAGACTCATTTT. It codes for CASSPRTGETHF.

The J gene is TRBJ1-1, the V gene TRBV6-2 or TRBV6-3; no definite D call. The V and J ends lost 6 bases and 1 base respectively, with 12 bases between them. The germline V gene encodes CDR1 MNHEY and CDR2 SVGEGT. The length of the CDR3 is 14 residues. DNA of the CDR3: TGTGCCAGCAGAACCCCCTCGGGGAACACTGAAGCTTTCTTT. The encoded protein is CASRTPSGNTEAFF.

The chain has TRBV20-1 and TRBJ2-1; 7 nucleotides align to TRBD1. The junction had 10 bases not matched to a gene; V was cut back by 4 bases and J by 4 bases. In germline, CDR1 is DFQATT, CDR2 SNEGSKA (reference sequence). The CDR3 totals 15 residues. CDR3 in amino acids: CSATDPGQPYNEQFF. CDR3 nucleotide sequence: TGCAGTGCTACCGACCCGGGACAGCCTTACAATGAGCAGTTCTTC.

The genes are TRBV2 and TRBJ1-5, with TRBD1 matching 7 bases. The junction had 5 bases not matched to a gene; V was cut back by 8 bases and J by 4 bases. Germline V gene lookup returns CDR1 SNHLY and CDR2 FYNNEI. The length of the CDR3 is 13 residues. CDR3 nucleotide sequence: TGTGCCAGCGGCCAGGGGGTAAATCAGCCCCAGCATTTT. Amino acid sequence: CASGQGVNQPQHF.

The chain recombines TRBV10-3 with TRBJ2-7, with D possibly TRBD2 on 6 matching bases. The CDR3 runs 14 residues. Germline CDR1 ENHRY, CDR2 SYGVKD. The germline V and J ends were trimmed by 4 bases and 5 bases, with 15 bases remaining between them. CDR3: CAISVGRGSHEQYF. CDR3 DNA: TGTGCCATCAGTGTAGGGCGGGGTAGCCACGAGCAGTACTTC.

This clonotype came up a few times. This chain uses TRBV18 with TRBJ2-7, with D possibly matching TRBD1 (5 bases). The V end lost 0 bases, the J end lost 6 bases, and 15 bases lay between the germline ends. This CDR3 has 15 residues. CDR1 and CDR2 from the germline V gene are KGHSH and LQKENI. The CDR3 here is CASSPPGRGFREQYF. The CDR3 region has the DNA TGTGCCAGCTCACCACCGGGAAGGGGTTTTCGCGAGCAGTACTTC. Full variable domain (rest looked up from reference TRBV18 and TRBJ2-7): NAGVMQNPRHLVRRRGQEARLRCSPMKGHSHVYWYRQLPEEGLKFMVYLQKENIIDESGMPKERFSAEFPKEGPSILRIQQVVRGDSAAYFCASSPPGRGFREQYFGPGTRLTVT.

This clonotype has only a few counts. The gene calls are TRBV25-1 and TRBJ2-7; D unclear. Between the trimmed V and J ends, which lost 1 base and 2 bases, there was a span of 12 bases. From germline, CDR1 is MGHDK and CDR2 SYGVNS. CDR3 length equals 15 residues. The CDR3 here is CASSEFKGTAYEQYF. The CDR3 DNA sequence: TGTGCCAGCAGTGAATTTAAGGGAACTGCCTACGAGCAGTACTTC.

This clonotype was seen a handful of times. This chain joins TRBV5-5 and TRBJ2-7; the match to TRBD1 covers 8 bases. The V gene end was trimmed by 4 bases and the J gene end by 3 bases; junction bases not matched to a gene: 12. Germline V gives CDR1 SGHKS, CDR2 YYEKEE (reference sequence). The CDR3 runs 16 residues. As DNA, the CDR3 is TGTGCCAGCAGCCCACATGGGGCAGGGGGCCACTACGAGCAGTACTTC. It is translated as CASSPHGAGGHYEQYF.

The rearrangement joins TRBV12-3 or TRBV12-4 to TRBJ2-3; possible D gene TRBD1, 6 bases. V was cut by 6 bases and J by 5 bases, with 15 bases left in between. The CDR3 loop spans 14 amino acids. The CDR3 sequence: CASSQNRVVDTQYF. The CDR3 DNA reads TGTGCCAGCAGCCAAAACAGGGTGGTAGATACGCAGTATTTT.

V usage is TRBV4-3 and J usage is TRBJ2-5; 10 positions agree with TRBD2. The CDR3 loop spans 13 amino acids. V trimming: 4 bases; J trimming: 8 bases; junction bases outside the gene matches: 4. The germline gives CDR1 LGHNA, CDR2 YSLEER. In nucleotides, the CDR3 is TGCGCCAGCAGCCCTGGACTAGCGGCAACCCAGTACTTC. Translated: CASSPGLAATQYF.

The chain links TRBV21-1 to TRBJ2-6; whether TRBD1, the table's D call, matches the DNA was not checked. TRBV21-1 is flagged as a pseudogene. The length of the CDR3 is 18 residues. The CDR3 nucleotides are TGTGCCAGCAGCAAAGGAGGACAGGGAGGATCTGGGGCCAACGTCCTGACTTTC. It encodes CASSKGGQGGSGANVLTF.

This clonotype has a handful of counts. The J gene is TRBJ2-3, the V gene TRBV6-1; the D gene could be TRBD1 or TRBD2 (5 bases each). Germline values: CDR1 MNHNS, CDR2 SASEGT. The CDR3 spans 15 residues. Trimming took off 6 bases at V and 1 base at J, with 14 bases between the two ends. The CDR3 sequence: CASSPGLGGTDTQYF. The CDR3 DNA reads as TGTGCCAGCAGCCCGGGGCTCGGGGGCACAGATACGCAGTATTTT.

V usage is TRBV5-1 and J usage is TRBJ2-3, with D unresolved. The germline CDR1 and CDR2 sequences are SGHRS and YFSETQ. This CDR3 is 14 amino acids long. V was pared by 0 bases and J by 2 bases, with 7 bases between. The CDR3 sequence is CASSLGQDTDTQYF. CDR3 bases: TGCGCCAGCAGCTTGGGCCAGGACACAGATACGCAGTATTTT.

This clonotype was seen a few times. V gene TRBV5-1 combines with J gene TRBJ2-5; maybe TRBD2 (5 bases). Trimming shortened V by 0 bases and J by 3 bases, and 18 bases separated the two germline ends. CDR3 length equals 17 residues. Per germline, CDR1 SGHRS and CDR2 YFSETQ. The CDR3 sequence is CASSLAPKERAEETQYF. In DNA form, the CDR3 reads TGCGCCAGCAGCTTGGCCCCGAAGGAGCGAGCGGAAGAGACCCAGTACTTC.

The rearrangement links TRBV15 to TRBJ2-1; 12 bases align to TRBD2. CDR3 length: 19 residues. Germline CDR1 and CDR2: LNHNV and YYDKDF (reference sequence). V was pared by 3 bases and J by 3 bases, with 12 bases of the junction left unmatched. CDR3 loop: CATSRQGALAGGGYNEQFF. The CDR3, as DNA: TGTGCCACCAGCAGGCAGGGGGCTCTAGCGGGAGGGGGCTACAATGAGCAGTTCTTC.

The CDR3 region has the DNA TGTGCCAGCACTCCGCTAGCGGGGGGGCCGGACACCGGGGAGCTGTTTTTT. It encodes CASTPLAGGPDTGELFF. The chain has TRBV28 and TRBJ2-2; TRBD2 agrees at 12 bases. Looked up from germline, CDR1 is MDHEN and CDR2 is SYDVKM. The CDR3 is 17 residues long. With 7 bases clipped from V and 3 bases from J, the junction kept 9 bases outside the gene matches.

This clonotype was seen repeatedly, ten times or more. The chain couples TRBV7-2 to TRBJ2-2, with unresolved D. The CDR3 has 11 residues. In germline, CDR1 is SGHTA, CDR2 FQGNSA. V lost 5 bases, J lost 6 bases, and 4 bases lay in between. The CDR3: CASSPAGELFF. CDR3 DNA: TGTGCCAGCAGCCCGGCCGGGGAGCTGTTTTTT.

The CDR3 region has the DNA TGTGCCAGCAGCTTATATGGACAGGGAAGTAAACCCTACGAGCAGTACTTC. Translated, it gives CASSLYGQGSKPYEQYF. This chain links TRBV13 with TRBJ2-7; 8 nucleotides align to TRBD1. Germline CDR1 and CDR2: PRHDT and FYEKMQ (reference sequence). The CDR3 runs 17 residues. V was clipped by 2 bases and J by 2 bases; unmatched bases: 11.